The 13 T cell receptor beta chains in this list originate from one sample, sequenced in a study of blood T cell repertoires in COVID-19. Generated by immunoSEQ multiplex PCR, the TCRdb table keeps only in-frame clones and is missing some. In the table there are some 200,000 clones, 80% to 90% of which are singletons. The sample comprised PBMCs or T cells enriched from blood (not recorded which). These receptors all come from a woman aged 18-30 years in a cohort exposed to, infected with or recovered from COVID-19 (not recorded which).

This chain links TRBV25-1 with TRBJ1-2; 7 nucleotides align to TRBD1. The CDR3 length is 13 residues. Per the germline V gene, CDR1 is MGHDK and CDR2 is SYGVNS. V lost 7 bases and J lost 3; bases outside the gene matches: 5. The CDR3 DNA reads as TGTGCCAGCAATCGACAGGGTGACTATGGCTACACCTTC. It yields the protein CASNRQGDYGYTF.

This clone turned up a few times. The V call is TRBV9, the J call TRBJ2-5; a possible D gene is TRBD1 (6 bases). This CDR3 region has 15 residues. V was shortened by 0 bases and J by 1 base, with 10 bases between the two germline ends. The germline V gene encodes CDR1 SGDLS and CDR2 YYNGEE. Here the CDR3 reads CASSVGMGAQETQYF. The CDR3 bases are TGTGCCAGCAGCGTAGGAATGGGGGCCCAAGAGACCCAGTACTTC. Variable domain in full (rest from reference TRBV9 and TRBJ2-5): DSGVTQTPKHLITATGQRVTLRCSPRSGDLSVYWYQQSLDQGLQFLIQYYNGEERAKGNILERFSAQQFPDLHSELNLSSLELGDSALYFCASSVGMGAQETQYFGPGTRLLVL.

The chain carries TRBV18 and TRBJ1-5, with D perhaps TRBD1 (5 bases). Per the germline V gene, CDR1 is KGHSH and CDR2 is LQKENI. Trimming removed 2 bases from V and 1 base from J, with 12 bases in between. CDR3 length: 16 amino acids. Here the CDR3 DNA reads TGTGCCAGCTCACCAGGGCAGGGAATGAGCAATCAGCCCCAGCATTTT. It translates to CASSPGQGMSNQPQHF.

Notes on this clone: The junction departs from germline at one end; a sequencing error may be responsible. The chain recombines TRBV7-7 with TRBJ2-1, with 9 bases identical to TRBD2. Germline V gene sequence: CDR1 SSHAT, CDR2 FNYEAQ (reference sequence). The CDR3 length is 16 residues. CDR3 residues: CASSLVGTSRENEQFF. CDR3 DNA sequence: TGTGCTAGCAGCTTAGTAGGGACTAGCCGAGAGAATGAGCAGTTCTTC.

J is TRBJ1-5 and V is TRBV3-1 (or the pseudogene TRBV3-2); D perhaps matches TRBD1 (5 bases). This CDR3 is built from 15 residues. Germline CDR1 reads LGHDT; CDR2 reads YNNKEL (reference sequence). The V gene lost 4 bases and the J gene lost 5 bases, with 15 bases spanning the gap. CDR3 nucleotide sequence: TGTGCCAGCAGCCCTGGAGGGCAGGGATATCAGCCCCAGCATTTT. It specifies CASSPGGQGYQPQHF.

The chain has TRBV7-3 and TRBJ2-5; 7 bases line up with TRBD2. V lost 1 base to trimming and J lost 5 bases; unmatched junction nucleotides: 7. Looked up from germline, CDR1 is SGHTA and CDR2 is FQGTGA. This CDR3 is built from 15 residues. The CDR3, as DNA: TGTGCCAGCAGCTTAAACGGGGGGAATGCGGAGACCCAGTACTTC. Translating gives CASSLNGGNAETQYF.

This clone was recorded a few times. Within the sample, other DNA sequences also encode this same CDR3. The chain employs TRBV30 and TRBJ2-3; D is perhaps TRBD2 (6 bases). The germline CDR1 and CDR2 sequences are GTSNPN and SVGIG (reference sequence). The CDR3 extends over 15 amino acids. The V and J ends lost 0 bases and 3 bases respectively, with 13 bases between them. The CDR3 sequence is CAWSVGSGETDTQYF. The CDR3 DNA sequence: TGTGCCTGGAGTGTAGGATCGGGAGAGACAGATACGCAGTATTTT.

The V call is TRBV4-2, the J call TRBJ2-2; 9 bases map to TRBD2. The junction had 3 bases not matched to a gene; V was cut back by 0 bases and J by 4 bases. Germline V gene lookup returns CDR1 LGHNA and CDR2 YNFKEQ. The CDR3 sequence is 16 residues long. This CDR3 reads CASSQDPGLATGELFF. Written as DNA, the CDR3 is TGTGCCAGCAGCCAAGACCCGGGACTAGCCACCGGGGAGCTGTTTTTT.

The chain is built from TRBV11-3 and TRBJ1-1, with D maybe TRBD1 (5 bases). The germline CDR1 and CDR2 sequences are SGHNT and YENEEA. CDR3 size: 13 residues. V was clipped by 7 bases and J by 8 bases, with 17 bases between them. CDR3: CASTLTVGEEAFF. The CDR3 DNA follows: TGTGCCAGCACCTTGACAGTCGGCGAGGAAGCTTTCTTT.

The chain links TRBV27 to TRBJ2-2, with TRBD2 as a possible D gene (6 bases). Trimming removed 2 bases at V and 0 bases at J, with 16 bases between. Germline CDR1 and CDR2: MNHEY and SMNVEV (reference sequence). The CDR3 is 18 amino acids. The CDR3 DNA is TGTGCCAGCAGTTTACGGGTTCCGGGACTTTCGAACACCGGGGAGCTGTTTTTT. This translates into CASSLRVPGLSNTGELFF.

The V call is TRBV11-3, the J call TRBJ2-7, with 7 bases fitting TRBD1. Germline V gives CDR1 SGHNT, CDR2 YENEEA. The ends lost 4 bases at V and 12 bases at J; junction bases unmatched: 9. The CDR3 runs to 12 residues. The CDR3 spells CASSSGDSRRYF. The CDR3 DNA follows: TGTGCCAGCAGCTCAGGGGACAGCCGTCGGTACTTC.

The chain combines TRBV11-2 with TRBJ1-1; possibly TRBD1 for D (6 bases). This CDR3 has 15 residues. V was pared by 1 base and J by 5 bases, with 14 bases between. The V gene's germline CDR1 is SGHAT and CDR2 FQNNGV. CDR3 bases: TGTGCCAGCAGCTTAGTTGGGGGCGTTTGGACTGAAGCTTTCTTT. Translating gives CASSLVGGVWTEAFF. Full variable domain (rest looked up from reference TRBV11-2 and TRBJ1-1): EAGVAQSPRYKIIEKRQSVAFWCNPISGHATLYWYQQILGQGPKLLIQFQNNGVVDDSQLPKDRFSAERLKGVDSTLKIQPAKLEDSAVYLCASSLVGGVWTEAFFGQGTRLTVV.

The J gene is TRBJ2-5, the V gene TRBV11-2; 8 nucleotides match TRBD1. CDR1 and CDR2 from the germline V gene are SGHAT and FQNNGV. J lost 5 bases, V lost 1 base, and 9 bases had no gene match. The CDR3 contains 16 residues. The CDR3 DNA reads TGTGCCAGCAGCTTAGCTTCCCAGGGGGCTGAGGAGACCCAGTACTTC. It codes for CASSLASQGAEETQYF.